This T cell receptor beta chain was sequenced during a study of blood T cells in healthy people across ages. The authors ran a second PCR of about 7 to 11 cycles using a sample-barcoded 5' primer and a J-beta primer mix. MiXCR, run by TCRdb on the 5' RACE reads, gives a single entry per CDR3 protein. Of around 650,000 distinct CDR3 sequences in the sample, approximately 31% were seen once. With 6 bases removed from V and 4 bases from J, the gap between germline ends came to 6 bases. The CDR3 is 12 residues long. The germline gives CDR1 MNHEY, CDR2 SMNVEV (reference sequence). The V gene is TRBV27, the J gene TRBJ1-4; D unclear. The clonotype was recovered from a woman of 80 years or more in good health. The source material was blood. The DNA of the CDR3 is TGTGCCAGCAGGTCTTATAATGAAAAACTGTTTTTT. Its translation: CASRSYNEKLFF.